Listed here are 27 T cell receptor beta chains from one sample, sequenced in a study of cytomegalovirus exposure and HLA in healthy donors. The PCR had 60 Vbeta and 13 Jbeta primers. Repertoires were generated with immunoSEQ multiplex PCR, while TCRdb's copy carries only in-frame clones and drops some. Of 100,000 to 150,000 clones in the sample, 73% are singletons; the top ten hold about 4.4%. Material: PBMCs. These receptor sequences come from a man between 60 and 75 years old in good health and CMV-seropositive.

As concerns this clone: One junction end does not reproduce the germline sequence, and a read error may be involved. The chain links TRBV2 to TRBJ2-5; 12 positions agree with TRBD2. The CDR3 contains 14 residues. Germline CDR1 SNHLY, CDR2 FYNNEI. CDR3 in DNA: TGTGCCAGCAGTGATAGGACTAGCGGGGCGACCCCGTACTTC. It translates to CASSDRTSGATPYF.

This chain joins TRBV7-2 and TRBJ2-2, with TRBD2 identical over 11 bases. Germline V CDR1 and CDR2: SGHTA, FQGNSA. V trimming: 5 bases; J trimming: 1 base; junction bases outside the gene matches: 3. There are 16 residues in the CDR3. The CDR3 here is CASSPTSGRNTGELFF. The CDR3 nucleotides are TGTGCCAGCAGCCCCACTAGCGGGAGGAACACCGGGGAGCTGTTTTTT.

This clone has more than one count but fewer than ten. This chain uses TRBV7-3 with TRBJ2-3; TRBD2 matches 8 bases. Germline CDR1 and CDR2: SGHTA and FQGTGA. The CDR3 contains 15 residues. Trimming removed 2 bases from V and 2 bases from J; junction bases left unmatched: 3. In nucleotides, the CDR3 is TGTGCCAGCAGCTTAGGGACTAGGGTCACAGATACGCAGTATTTT. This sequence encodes CASSLGTRVTDTQYF.

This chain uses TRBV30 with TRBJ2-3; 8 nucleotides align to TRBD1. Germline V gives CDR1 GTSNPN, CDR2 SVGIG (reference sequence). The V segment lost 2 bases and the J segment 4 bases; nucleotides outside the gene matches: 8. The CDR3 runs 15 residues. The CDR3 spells CAWSTAGGRSDTQYF. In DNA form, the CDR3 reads TGTGCCTGGAGTACTGCAGGGGGCCGCTCAGATACGCAGTATTTT.

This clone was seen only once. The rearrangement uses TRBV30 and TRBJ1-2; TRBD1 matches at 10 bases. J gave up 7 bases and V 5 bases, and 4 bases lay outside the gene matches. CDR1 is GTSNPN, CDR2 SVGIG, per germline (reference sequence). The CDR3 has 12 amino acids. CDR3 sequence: CAWERTGGGYTF. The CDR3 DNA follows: TGTGCCTGGGAACGGACAGGGGGTGGCTACACCTTC. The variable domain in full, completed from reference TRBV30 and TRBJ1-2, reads SQTIHQWPATLVQPVGSPLSLECTVEGTSNPNLYWYRQAAGRGLQLLFYSVGIGQISSEVPQNLSASRPQDRQFILSSKKLLLSDSGFYLCAWERTGGGYTFGSGTRLTVV.

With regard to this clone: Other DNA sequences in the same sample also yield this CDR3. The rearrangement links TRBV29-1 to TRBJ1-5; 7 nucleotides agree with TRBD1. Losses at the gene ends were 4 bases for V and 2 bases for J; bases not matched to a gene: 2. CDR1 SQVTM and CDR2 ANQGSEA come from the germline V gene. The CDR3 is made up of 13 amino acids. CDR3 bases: TGCAGCGTTGGACAGGGCGGCAATCAGCCCCAGCATTTT. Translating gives CSVGQGGNQPQHF.

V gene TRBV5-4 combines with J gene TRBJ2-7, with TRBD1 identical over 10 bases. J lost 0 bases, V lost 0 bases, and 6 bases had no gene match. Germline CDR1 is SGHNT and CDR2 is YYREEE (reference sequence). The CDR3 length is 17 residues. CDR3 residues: CASSLGRGQGISYEQYF. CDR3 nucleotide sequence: TGTGCCAGCAGCTTGGGGAGGGGACAGGGGATCTCCTACGAGCAGTACTTC. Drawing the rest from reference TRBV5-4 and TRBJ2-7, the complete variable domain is ETGVTQSPTHLIKTRGQQVTLRCSSQSGHNTVSWYQQALGQGPQFIFQYYREEENGRGNFPPRFSGLQFPNYSSELNVNALELDDSALYLCASSLGRGQGISYEQYFGPGTRLTVT.

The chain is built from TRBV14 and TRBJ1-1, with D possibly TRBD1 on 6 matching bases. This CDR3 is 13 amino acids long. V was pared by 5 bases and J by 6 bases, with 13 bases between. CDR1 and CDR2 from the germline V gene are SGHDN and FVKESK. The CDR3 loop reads CASSTTGLAEAFF. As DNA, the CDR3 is TGTGCCAGCAGCACTACAGGGTTGGCTGAAGCTTTCTTT. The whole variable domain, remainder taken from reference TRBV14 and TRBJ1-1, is EAGVTQFPSHSVIEKGQTVTLRCDPISGHDNLYWYRRVMGKEIKFLLHFVKESKQDESGMPNNRFLAERTGGTYSTLKVQPAELEDSGVYFCASSTTGLAEAFFGQGTRLTVV.

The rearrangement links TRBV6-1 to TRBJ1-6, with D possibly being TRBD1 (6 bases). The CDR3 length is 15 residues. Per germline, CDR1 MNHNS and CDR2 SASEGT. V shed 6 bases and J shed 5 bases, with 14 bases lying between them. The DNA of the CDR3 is TGTGCCAGCAGCTCCCGGGGGGCTAATAATTCACCCCTCCACTTT. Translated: CASSSRGANNSPLHF.

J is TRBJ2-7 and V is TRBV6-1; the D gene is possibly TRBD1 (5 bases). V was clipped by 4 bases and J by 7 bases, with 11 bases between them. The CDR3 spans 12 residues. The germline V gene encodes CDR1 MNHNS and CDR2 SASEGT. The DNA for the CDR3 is TGTGCCAGCAGTGTCGACAGATCGGAGCAGTACTTC. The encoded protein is CASSVDRSEQYF.

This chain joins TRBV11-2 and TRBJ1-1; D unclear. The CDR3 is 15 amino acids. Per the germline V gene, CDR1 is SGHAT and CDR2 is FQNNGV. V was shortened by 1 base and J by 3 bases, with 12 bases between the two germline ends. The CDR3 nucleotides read TGTGCCAGCAGCTTAGGCGACCCTAGATACACTGAAGCTTTCTTT. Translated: CASSLGDPRYTEAFF.

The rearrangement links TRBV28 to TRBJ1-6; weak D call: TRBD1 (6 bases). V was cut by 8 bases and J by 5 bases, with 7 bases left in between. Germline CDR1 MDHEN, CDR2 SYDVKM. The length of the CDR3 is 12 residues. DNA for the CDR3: TGTGCCAGCCGGGACAATAATTCACCCCTCCACTTT. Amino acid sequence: CASRDNNSPLHF.

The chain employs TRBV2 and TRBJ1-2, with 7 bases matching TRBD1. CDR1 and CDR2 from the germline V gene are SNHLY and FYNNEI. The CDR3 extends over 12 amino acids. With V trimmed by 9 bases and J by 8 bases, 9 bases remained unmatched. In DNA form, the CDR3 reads TGTGCCAGTGGGGCTACAGGGGCGGGCTACACCTTC. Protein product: CASGATGAGYTF.

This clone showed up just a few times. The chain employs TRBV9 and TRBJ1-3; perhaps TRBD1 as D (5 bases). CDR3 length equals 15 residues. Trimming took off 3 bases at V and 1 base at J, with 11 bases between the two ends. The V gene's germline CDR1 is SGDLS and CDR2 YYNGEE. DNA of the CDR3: TGTGCCAGCAGCGCCGGATCAGGGTCTGGAAACACCATATATTTT. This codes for CASSAGSGSGNTIYF.

CDR3 loop: CASSPRDTKETQYF. In DNA form, the CDR3 reads TGTGCCAGCAGCCCAAGGGACACCAAAGAGACCCAGTACTTC. This chain uses TRBV5-8 with TRBJ2-5, with a weak D call TRBD1 (6 bases). Trimming stripped 4 bases from V and 3 bases from J, with 13 bases between. Per germline, CDR1 SGHTS and CDR2 YDEGEE. The length of the CDR3 is 14 residues.

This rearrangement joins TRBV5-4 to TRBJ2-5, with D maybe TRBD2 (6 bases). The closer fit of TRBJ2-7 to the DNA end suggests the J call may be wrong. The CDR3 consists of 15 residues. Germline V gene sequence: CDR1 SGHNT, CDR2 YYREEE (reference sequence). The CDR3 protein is CASSLAAGGHYEQYF. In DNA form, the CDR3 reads TGTGCCAGCAGCTTGGCGGCAGGAGGGCACTACGAGCAGTACTTC.

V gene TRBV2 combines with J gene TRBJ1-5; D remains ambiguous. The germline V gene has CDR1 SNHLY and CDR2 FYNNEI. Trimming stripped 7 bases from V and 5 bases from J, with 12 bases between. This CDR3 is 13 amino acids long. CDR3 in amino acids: CASTPGLDQPQHF. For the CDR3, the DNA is TGTGCCAGCACCCCAGGCTTGGATCAGCCCCAGCATTTT.

Here the CDR3 reads CASSLVTAASPLHF. CDR3 nucleotides: TGTGCCAGCAGCTTAGTCACAGCCGCCTCCCCCCTCCACTTT. The rearrangement uses TRBV7-9 and TRBJ1-6; unclear D gene. Trimming shortened V by 1 base and J by 13 bases, and 14 bases separated the two germline ends. Germline V gives CDR1 SEHNR, CDR2 FQNEAQ (reference sequence). This CDR3 is 14 amino acids long.

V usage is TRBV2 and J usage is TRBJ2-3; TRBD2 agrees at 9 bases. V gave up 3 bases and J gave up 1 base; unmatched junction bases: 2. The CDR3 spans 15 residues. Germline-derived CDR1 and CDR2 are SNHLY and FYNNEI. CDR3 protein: CASSDASGGTDTQYF. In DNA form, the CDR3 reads TGTGCCAGCAGTGACGCTAGCGGGGGCACAGATACGCAGTATTTT. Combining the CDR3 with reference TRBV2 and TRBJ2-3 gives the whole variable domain EPEVTQTPSHQVTQMGQEVILRCVPISNHLYFYWYRQILGQKVEFLVSFYNNEISEKSEIFDDQFSVERPDGSNFTLKIRSTKLEDSAMYFCASSDASGGTDTQYFGPGTRLTVL.

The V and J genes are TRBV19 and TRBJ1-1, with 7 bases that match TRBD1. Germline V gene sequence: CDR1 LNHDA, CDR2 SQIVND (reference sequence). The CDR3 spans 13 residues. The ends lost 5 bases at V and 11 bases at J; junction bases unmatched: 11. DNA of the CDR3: TGTGCCAGTAGTCCACCGGGACAAGGGGGCGCTTTCTTT. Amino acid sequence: CASSPPGQGGAFF. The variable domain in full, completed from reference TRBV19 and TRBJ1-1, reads DGGITQSPKYLFRKEGQNVTLSCEQNLNHDAMYWYRQDPGQGLRLIYYSQIVNDFQKGDIAEGYSVSREKKESFPLTVTSAQKNPTAFYLCASSPPGQGGAFFGQGTRLTVV.

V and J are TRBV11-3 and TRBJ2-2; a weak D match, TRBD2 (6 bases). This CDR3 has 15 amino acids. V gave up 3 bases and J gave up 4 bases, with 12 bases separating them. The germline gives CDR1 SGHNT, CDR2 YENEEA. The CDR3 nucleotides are TGTGCCAGCAGCTTTTTTGGGGGGTCCACCGGGGAGCTGTTTTTT. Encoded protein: CASSFFGGSTGELFF.

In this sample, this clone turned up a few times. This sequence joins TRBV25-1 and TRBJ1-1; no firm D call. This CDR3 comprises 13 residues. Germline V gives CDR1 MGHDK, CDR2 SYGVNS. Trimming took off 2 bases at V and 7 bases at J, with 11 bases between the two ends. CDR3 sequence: CASSEDRGNEAFF. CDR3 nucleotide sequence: TGTGCCAGCAGTGAAGATCGGGGTAATGAAGCTTTCTTT.

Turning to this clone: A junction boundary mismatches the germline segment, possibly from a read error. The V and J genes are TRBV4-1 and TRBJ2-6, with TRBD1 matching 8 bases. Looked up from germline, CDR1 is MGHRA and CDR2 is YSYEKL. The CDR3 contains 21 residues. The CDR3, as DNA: TGCGCCAGCAGCGAAGAACCCCCCGGAGGGACAGGAAGTTCTGGGGCCAACGTCCTGACTTTC. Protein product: CASSEEPPGGTGSSGANVLTF.

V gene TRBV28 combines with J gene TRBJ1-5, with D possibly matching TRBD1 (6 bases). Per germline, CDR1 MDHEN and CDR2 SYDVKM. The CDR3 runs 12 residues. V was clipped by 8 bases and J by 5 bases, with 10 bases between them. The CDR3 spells CASYKGDQPQHF. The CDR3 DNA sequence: TGTGCCAGCTACAAGGGGGATCAGCCCCAGCATTTT. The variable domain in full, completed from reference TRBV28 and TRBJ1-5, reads DVKVTQSSRYLVKRTGEKVFLECVQDMDHENMFWYRQDPGLGLRLIYFSYDVKMKEKGDIPEGYSVSREKKERFSLILESASTNQTSMYLCASYKGDQPQHFGDGTRLSIL.

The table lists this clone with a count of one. The CDR3 region has the DNA TGCGCCAGCATCCTGGATCCAGGGTCCTACGAGCAGTACTTC. Amino acids: CASILDPGSYEQYF. The V call is TRBV5-1, the J call TRBJ2-7, with a possible D match to TRBD1 (5 bases). Germline-derived CDR1 and CDR2 are SGHRS and YFSETQ. V was shortened by 6 bases and J by 1 base, with 14 bases between the two germline ends. This CDR3 spans 14 amino acids. Based on the CDR3 plus reference TRBV5-1 and TRBJ2-7, the full variable domain is KAGVTQTPRYLIKTRGQQVTLSCSPISGHRSVSWYQQTPGQGLQFLFEYFSETQRNKGNFPGRFSGRQFSNSRSEMNVSTLELGDSALYLCASILDPGSYEQYFGPGTRLTVT.

Written as DNA, the CDR3 is TGTGCCAGCAGCCCCTTAGCGGGGTCCTACGAGCAGTACTTC. Translation: CASSPLAGSYEQYF. The J gene is TRBJ2-7, the V gene TRBV5-5, with TRBD2 matching 8 bases. CDR1 SGHKS and CDR2 YYEKEE come from the germline V gene (reference sequence). The ends lost 4 bases at V and 1 base at J; junction bases unmatched: 4. This CDR3 is 14 amino acids long. Together with reference TRBV5-5 and TRBJ2-7, the CDR3 gives the full variable domain: DAGVTQSPTHLIKTRGQQVTLRCSPISGHKSVSWYQQVLGQGPQFIFQYYEKEERGRGNFPDRFSARQFPNYSSELNVNALLLGDSALYLCASSPLAGSYEQYFGPGTRLTVT.

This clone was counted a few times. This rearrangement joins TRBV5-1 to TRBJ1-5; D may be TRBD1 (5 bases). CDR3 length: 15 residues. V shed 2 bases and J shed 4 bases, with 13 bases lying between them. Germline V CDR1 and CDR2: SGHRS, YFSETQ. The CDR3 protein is CASSFLDSYNQPQHF. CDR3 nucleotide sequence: TGCGCCAGCAGCTTCCTTGACAGCTATAATCAGCCCCAGCATTTT.